This T cell receptor (beta chain) was identified in a study of vaccination and CD4 T cells after COVID-19. Findings and limits, study-wide: In median terms, SARS-CoV-2-reactive clonotypes went from approximately 21 to 40, a nonsignificant rise.

The treatment here: roughly 10-day PBMC culture with coronavirus spike peptide pools or control peptides (ViraFEST assay). Pre-COVID-19 pandemic sampling (2011-2018) yielded the unexposed donor's CD4+ T cells. With respect to this clonotype: Its antigen is unknown.

Scientists ran DNA taken from cultured CD4+ T cells through the Oncomine TCR Beta short-read assay for sequencing. The genomic DNA was obtained from cultured CD4+ T cells by extraction with the QIAamp micro DNA kit. In TCRdb, the PCR reads were re-called with MiXCR into one record per CDR3 protein. The sample includes approximately 7,000 distinct CDR3 sequences, under 65% of them seen just once. This CDR3 contains 15 residues. Germline loops: CDR1 ENHRY, CDR2 SYGVKD. V was trimmed by 2 bases and J by 4 bases, leaving 14 bases between them. Sequencing was done on a sample of CD4+ T cells from blood, cultured in vitro. This receptor was obtained from a human donor in good health. The J gene is TRBJ1-2, the V gene TRBV10-3; D gene ambiguous. Written as DNA, the CDR3 is TGTGCCATCAGTGAGCCTACTCGACATATCTATGGCTACACCTTC. Translating gives CAISEPTRHIYGYTF.